The 26 T cell receptor beta chains presented below share a single source sample, sequenced in a study of OX40 agonist ivuxolimab in advanced cancers. Repertoires were generated with immunoSEQ multiplex PCR, while TCRdb's copy carries only in-frame clones and drops some. The data contain some 140,000 clones, about nine tenths of them seen just once; the ten biggest clones take up approximately 1%. Sequenced here: CD4+ or CD8+ T cells sorted from blood, sampled in a trial of the OX40 agonist ivuxolimab. The receptors come from an adult with an advanced solid tumor such as melanoma, head and neck, liver or kidney cancer.

The CDR3 sequence is CAGASQSTEAFF. The CDR3 DNA follows: TGTGCCGGAGCCTCCCAGAGCACTGAAGCTTTCTTT. The V and J genes are TRBV30 and TRBJ1-1; D call uncertain. Germline CDR1 is GTSNPN and CDR2 is SVGIG (reference sequence). The germline V and J ends were trimmed by 8 bases and 4 bases, with 14 bases remaining between them. CDR3 length: 12 residues.

Written as DNA, the CDR3 is TGTGCCAGCAGTGTTGACAGAGGGAATGAAAAACTGTTTTTT. Translation gives CASSVDRGNEKLFF. The genes are TRBV6-6 and TRBJ1-4; tentative D call: TRBD1 (5 bases). V was cut by 5 bases and J by 5 bases, with 12 bases left in between. In germline, CDR1 is MNHNY, CDR2 SVGAGI (reference sequence). There are 14 residues in the CDR3.

This clone was detected once. The V gene is TRBV13, the J gene TRBJ2-4; D possibly matches TRBD1 or TRBD2 (6 bases each). The CDR3 sequence is 13 residues long. Germline CDR1 and CDR2: PRHDT and FYEKMQ (reference sequence). With 6 bases removed from V and 8 bases from J, the gap between germline ends came to 14 bases. The CDR3 sequence is CASRERGADIQYF. The CDR3, as DNA: TGTGCCAGCAGGGAGAGGGGGGCGGACATTCAGTACTTC.

The CDR3 DNA reads TGTGCCAGCTCCTCCTCTGGGGGATTCTACGAGCAGTACTTC. Protein: CASSSSGGFYEQYF. V and J are TRBV7-2 and TRBJ2-7; D could derive from TRBD1 or TRBD2 (5 bases each). The CDR3 length is 14 residues. Germline CDR1 and CDR2: SGHTA and FQGNSA. Trimming took off 8 bases at V and 3 bases at J, with 17 bases between the two ends.

The chain combines TRBV23-1 with TRBJ1-6, with D unresolved. TRBV23-1 falls under the ORF class, with uncertain function. V lost 4 bases to trimming and J lost 5 bases, with 15 bases between them. The CDR3 covers 16 residues. The CDR3 DNA reads as TGCGCCAGCAGTCGGTCGGAGGGCCTTAATAATTCACCCCTCCACTTT. It is translated as CASSRSEGLNNSPLHF.

Turning to this clone: Other nucleotide sequences in the sample specify the same CDR3. V usage is TRBV18 and J usage is TRBJ2-7, with D uncertain. The germline V gene has CDR1 KGHSH and CDR2 LQKENI. The CDR3 is 12 amino acids. V lost 6 bases, J lost 0 bases, and 6 bases lay in between. CDR3 sequence: CASSPSSYEQYF. As DNA, the CDR3 is TGTGCCAGCTCCCCCAGCTCCTACGAGCAGTACTTC.

The gene calls are TRBV10-3 and TRBJ1-4; 8 bases agree with TRBD1. The CDR3 is made up of 16 amino acids. V lost 4 bases to trimming and J lost 0 bases; unmatched junction nucleotides: 4. The germline V gene has CDR1 ENHRY and CDR2 SYGVKD. The CDR3 sequence: CAISGQGLATNEKLFF. Written as DNA, the CDR3 is TGTGCCATCAGTGGACAGGGGCTGGCAACTAATGAAAAACTGTTTTTT.

This chain connects TRBV7-6 to TRBJ2-7; no definite D call. Trimming took 5 bases from V and 2 from J, leaving 16 bases between them. Per germline, CDR1 SGHVS and CDR2 FNYEAQ. The CDR3 length is 15 residues. The CDR3 bases are TGTGCCAGCAGCCCCCAGTCAGGAGACCCCTACGAGCAGTACTTC. Amino acids: CASSPQSGDPYEQYF.

The chain links TRBV7-3 to TRBJ2-3; D is undetermined. The ends were cut back, 2 bases at V and 5 bases at J, with 5 bases in the middle. This CDR3 is 12 amino acids long. Germline CDR1 and CDR2: SGHTA and FQGTGA. Here the CDR3 DNA reads TGTGCCAGCAGCTTACTGAGAGATACGCAGTATTTT. The encoded protein is CASSLLRDTQYF.

The rearrangement joins TRBV9 to TRBJ1-2; 12 bases map to TRBD1. This CDR3 has 15 residues. Germline CDR1 reads SGDLS; CDR2 reads YYNGEE. V shed 3 bases, J shed 8 bases, and the junction held 8 bases outside the gene matches. Here the CDR3 reads CASSAPGQGAWGYTF. CDR3 nucleotide sequence: TGTGCCAGCAGCGCACCGGGACAGGGGGCGTGGGGCTACACCTTC.

The V call is TRBV6-6, the J call TRBJ1-1, with a tentative D call TRBD1 (5 bases). The V and J ends lost 4 bases and 6 bases respectively, with 15 bases between them. The CDR3 runs to 14 residues. Per the germline V gene, CDR1 is MNHNY and CDR2 is SVGAGI (reference sequence). The CDR3 sequence: CASSSSGTEAEAFF. The DNA of the CDR3 is TGTGCCAGCAGTTCCTCCGGGACTGAGGCTGAAGCTTTCTTT.

The V and J genes are TRBV6-6 and TRBJ1-2; TRBD1 matches 7 bases. In germline, CDR1 is MNHNY, CDR2 SVGAGI (reference sequence). J was trimmed by 4 bases and V by 6 bases; bases with no gene match: 8. The CDR3 runs to 14 residues. The CDR3 protein is CASRTGDLVYGYTF. The CDR3 region has the DNA TGTGCCAGCAGAACAGGGGACCTCGTCTATGGCTACACCTTC.

This clone is a singleton in its sample. No conserved phenylalanine or tryptophan ends this CDR3, so it is likely a read error. This chain uses TRBV7-2 with TRBJ1-2, with 9 nucleotides matching TRBD1. J lost 6 bases, V lost 5 bases, and 10 bases had no gene match. The CDR3 covers 15 residues. In germline, CDR1 is SGHTA, CDR2 FQGNSA. The CDR3 region is CASSIQTGGSDGYTL. Written as DNA, the CDR3 is TGTGCCAGCAGCATCCAAACAGGGGGCAGCGATGGCTACACCCTC.

V and J are TRBV12-5 and TRBJ2-1, with 14 bases fitting TRBD2. The CDR3 length is 18 residues. The germline V gene encodes CDR1 LGHNT and CDR2 FRNRAP. J was trimmed by 7 bases and V by 1 base; bases with no gene match: 9. CDR3 amino acids: CASGLEAGTSGRRNEQFF. Written as DNA, the CDR3 is TGTGCTAGTGGTTTGGAGGCCGGGACTAGCGGGAGAAGGAATGAGCAGTTCTTC. Full variable domain (rest looked up from reference TRBV12-5 and TRBJ2-1): DARVTQTPRHKVTEMGQEVTMRCQPILGHNTVFWYRQTMMQGLELLAYFRNRAPLDDSGMPKDRFSAEMPDATLATLKIQPSEPRDSAVYFCASGLEAGTSGRRNEQFFGPGTRLTVL.

This rearrangement joins TRBV9 to TRBJ1-1; D is uncertain. V was clipped by 3 bases and J by 0 bases, with 15 bases between them. CDR1 and CDR2 from the germline V gene are SGDLS and YYNGEE. CDR3 size: 16 residues. CDR3 nucleotide sequence: TGTGCCAGCAGCGGGCCCCGGGAAGTCATGAACACTGAAGCTTTCTTT. This translates into CASSGPREVMNTEAFF.

The chain joins TRBV15 to TRBJ2-1; tentatively, D is TRBD2 (5 bases). V gave up 1 base and J gave up 9 bases, with 13 bases separating them. The CDR3 is 14 amino acids. From germline, CDR1 is LNHNV and CDR2 YYDKDF (reference sequence). The DNA for the CDR3 is TGTGCCACCAGCAGAGGGATTGGAGGCCGTGAGCAGTTCTTC. It is translated as CATSRGIGGREQFF.

CDR3 protein: CASSLDRGYGYTF. CDR3 bases: TGTGCCAGCAGCCTAGACAGGGGCTATGGCTACACCTTC. This chain joins TRBV5-6 and TRBJ1-2; 8 positions agree with TRBD1. The CDR3 consists of 13 residues. Germline V CDR1 and CDR2: SGHDT, YYEEEE. J was trimmed by 4 bases and V by 4 bases; bases with no gene match: 3.

CDR3 residues: CASTFRDSPYNEQFF. The CDR3, as DNA: TGTGCCAGCACTTTCCGGGACAGCCCTTACAATGAGCAGTTCTTC. The chain links TRBV5-6 to TRBJ2-1, with 7 bases lining up with TRBD1. This CDR3 comprises 15 residues. Germline CDR1 is SGHDT and CDR2 is YYEEEE. Unmatched junction bases numbered 10, after V lost 6 bases and J lost 4 bases. The entire variable domain, with the rest obtained from reference TRBV5-6 and TRBJ2-1, is as follows: DAGVTQSPTHLIKTRGQQVTLRCSPKSGHDTVSWYQQALGQGPQFIFQYYEEEERQRGNFPDRFSGHQFPNYSSELNVNALLLGDSALYLCASTFRDSPYNEQFFGPGTRLTVL.

Concerning this clone: At one end, the junction sequence differs from germline, possibly due to a read error. V and J are TRBV27 and TRBJ2-7; D ambiguous. The germline V gene has CDR1 MNHEY and CDR2 SMNVEV (reference sequence). The CDR3 runs to 12 residues. CDR3 bases: TGTGCCAGCAGTTCCAGCTCCTACGAGCAGCACTTC. It codes for CASSSSSYEQHF.

The chain has TRBV7-9 and TRBJ2-1, with 9 nucleotides matching TRBD2. This CDR3 comprises 13 residues. J was trimmed by 7 bases and V by 3 bases; bases with no gene match: 1. Germline V gene sequence: CDR1 SEHNR, CDR2 FQNEAQ (reference sequence). CDR3 sequence reads: CASSLGLANEQFF. In DNA, the CDR3 is TGTGCCAGCAGCTTGGGACTAGCTAATGAGCAGTTCTTC.

The chain joins TRBV28 to TRBJ1-1; D unclear. The CDR3 consists of 12 residues. Germline assignment: CDR1 MDHEN and CDR2 SYDVKM. V was pared by 8 bases and J by 0 bases, with 7 bases between. CDR3: CASQRLNTEAFF. The CDR3 bases are TGTGCCAGCCAGAGGCTGAACACTGAAGCTTTCTTT.

This sequence joins TRBV5-1 and TRBJ2-2; no firm D call. Trimming shortened V by 2 bases and J by 4 bases, and 12 bases separated the two germline ends. The CDR3 has 15 amino acids. Germline V gene data show CDR1 as SGHRS and CDR2 as YFSETQ. The CDR3 loop is CASSLSRLGTGELFF. The CDR3 nucleotides are TGCGCCAGCAGCTTATCTCGGTTGGGCACCGGGGAGCTGTTTTTT.

A few counts support this clone. The chain employs TRBV7-9 and TRBJ1-1; D ambiguous. Looked up from germline, CDR1 is SEHNR and CDR2 is FQNEAQ (reference sequence). The CDR3 consists of 13 residues. Deletions cut 2 bases from V and 1 base from J, with 5 bases between. CDR3 DNA: TGTGCCAGCAGCTTAACAGAGAACACTGAAGCTTTCTTT. Translated: CASSLTENTEAFF.

CDR3 amino acids: CASSKIGQGAPYEQYF. The DNA of the CDR3 is TGCGCCAGCAGTAAGATCGGACAGGGGGCCCCCTACGAGCAGTACTTC. V and J are TRBV10-2 and TRBJ2-7, with 11 bases identical to TRBD1. The CDR3 consists of 16 residues. V was clipped by 5 bases and J by 2 bases; unmatched bases: 8. Per germline, CDR1 WSHSY and CDR2 SAAADI.

The rearrangement uses TRBV19 and TRBJ2-7, with 8 positions matching TRBD1. V lost 3 bases, J lost 2 bases, and 3 bases stayed unmatched. The V gene's germline CDR1 is LNHDA and CDR2 SQIVND (reference sequence). The CDR3 spans 14 residues. CDR3 sequence (DNA): TGTGCCAGTAGTATCAACAGGGGGGCCTACGAGCAGTACTTC. Translating it yields CASSINRGAYEQYF.

The V and J genes are TRBV14 and TRBJ1-1, with 8 positions matching TRBD1. Germline V lookup: CDR1 SGHDN, CDR2 FVKESK. With V trimmed by 4 bases and J by 6 bases, 7 bases remained unmatched. The CDR3 is 14 residues long. This CDR3 is CASSPPGGRPEAFF. The CDR3 nucleotides are TGTGCCAGCAGCCCTCCAGGGGGCAGGCCTGAAGCTTTCTTT.